The source of this T cell receptor (beta chain) is a study of blood T cell repertoires in COVID-19. The wider study: Both acute and convalescent COVID-19 samples were obtained from the United States, Italy and Spain. T cells, B-cell-depleted T cells, or PBMCs provided the cDNA or gDNA that served as material.

In the authors' methods: Amplified reference gene primers provided the basis for estimating nucleated cell counts. Data came from immunoSEQ multiplex PCR; TCRdb stores just in-frame clones and leaves some out. V, J and clone size were drawn from that table, and D and trimming were deduced from the DNA. The sample carries 350,000 or so clones, 70% to 90% recorded once. Seattle participants joined during active infection and were tracked over time. The sample was peripheral blood. The clonotype comes from a woman aged 25-40 years with COVID-19, enrolled during active disease.

The CDR3 reads CASSQDRFGADTQYF. In DNA form, the CDR3 reads TGTGCCAGCAGCCAAGACAGGTTCGGCGCAGATACGCAGTATTTT. This chain joins TRBV3-1 (or the pseudogene TRBV3-2) and TRBJ2-3; no clear D gene. Trimming removed 0 bases from V and 4 bases from J, with 11 bases in between. This CDR3 region has 15 residues. Germline CDR1 LGHDT, CDR2 YNNKEL (reference sequence).